What follows is one T cell receptor (beta chain) and its context. This sample stems from a study of regulatory T cells in long-lasting Graves disease. Study as a whole: Graves' patients, diagnosed recently, had received antithyroid drugs under 3 months.

Documented time point: newly diagnosed GD, antithyroid drugs for less than 3 months. From RNA extracted from PBMCs, the TCR library was made. TCR beta libraries were built with iRepertoire HTBI primers and Arm-PCR of CDR3 regions. Via MiXCR, TCRdb re-called the multiplex PCR reads, giving one row per CDR3 protein. The sample holds over 200,000 distinct CDR3 sequences, around 19% seen once. Separately, the same data were catalogued under a study of T cells in Graves' hyperthyroidism and ophthalmopathy.

The input for sequencing was peripheral blood mononuclear cells (PBMCs), taken at new diagnosis, from a patient treated with antithyroid drugs. This TCR derives from a woman aged 25 to 39 with Graves disease.

CDR3 nucleotides: TGCAGTGCTAGAGGCTTCGGAGCGGGGGAGAACACCGGGGAGCTGTTTTTT. Translated, it gives CSARGFGAGENTGELFF. The chain is built from TRBV20-1 and TRBJ2-2; 8 nucleotides agree with TRBD2. Unmatched junction bases numbered 8, after V lost 1 base and J lost 1 base. The germline gives CDR1 DFQATT, CDR2 SNEGSKA (reference sequence). The CDR3 is 17 amino acids.